The rows below give T cell receptor beta chains drawn from one sample of a study of T cells after yellow fever vaccination. TCRdb processed the 5' RACE reads anew with MiXCR; each CDR3 protein has one entry. The table shows about 240,000 distinct CDR3 sequences, with 6.9% occurring only once. Sequences were derived from CD4+ T cells sorted from PBMCs, sampled 15 days after the yellow fever booster vaccination. The receptors shown here come from a man aged 30-40 years who received the YFV17D yellow fever vaccine. CDR3s include the opening cysteine and the closing phenylalanine or tryptophan. Fields, in order: D gene, J gene, clone size, V gene, CDR3 protein, CDR3 DNA. The D gene is left open where the match is weak. The size field is filled for only some rows; it gives once, few, many or a size class.

NA TRBJ2-2 many TRBV5-6 CASSSPSGFTGELFF TGTGCCAGCAGCTCACCCTCTGGCTTCACCGGGGAGCTGTTTTTT
TRBD2 TRBJ2-2 few TRBV6-1 CAAKREEASGELFF TGTGCCGCGAAGCGGGAGGAGGCCTCCGGGGAGCTGTTTTTT
NA TRBJ2-1 NA TRBV9 CASSVVGDRHNEQFF TGTGCCAGCAGCGTAGTGGGAGATAGGCACAATGAGCAGTTCTTC
TRBD2 TRBJ2-1 NA TRBV29-1 CSVVLAGVSYNEQFF TGCAGCGTCGTACTAGCGGGAGTATCCTACAATGAGCAGTTCTTC
NA TRBJ2-7 NA TRBV6-2/TRBV6-3 CASSRISVSYEQYF TGTGCCAGCTCGCGGATCTCCGTCTCCTACGAGCAGTACTTC
NA TRBJ2-1 NA TRBV14 CASSQYIWGGNEQFF TGTGCCAGCAGCCAGTATATTTGGGGAGGCAATGAGCAGTTCTTC
NA TRBJ2-1 few TRBV7-2 CASSWRDGSVNEQFF TGTGCCAGCAGCTGGAGAGATGGTTCCGTAAATGAGCAGTTCTTC
TRBD1 TRBJ2-3 NA TRBV7-9 CASHQGASDTQYF TGTGCCAGCCATCAGGGGGCCTCAGATACGCAGTATTTT
TRBD2 TRBJ2-1 many TRBV6-5 CASSSLPSGRSSYNEQFF TGTGCCAGCAGTTCTTTGCCCAGCGGGAGGAGCTCCTACAATGAGCAGTTCTTC
TRBD1 TRBJ2-6 few TRBV11-2 CASTAQGAGANVLTF TGTGCCAGCACCGCACAGGGGGCGGGGGCCAACGTCCTGACTTTC
TRBD1 TRBJ2-7 few TRBV5-1 CASSLQGQGAYEQYF TGCGCCAGCAGCTTGCAGGGACAGGGAGCCTACGAGCAGTACTTC
TRBD2 TRBJ2-1 many TRBV12-3/TRBV12-4 CASRRPSGDYNEQFF TGTGCCAGCAGGCGCCCTAGCGGGGACTACAATGAGCAGTTCTTC
NA TRBJ2-7 NA TRBV7-2 CASSITTATGYEQYF TGTGCCAGCAGCATCACTACAGCTACGGGCTACGAGCAGTACTTC
TRBD1 TRBJ2-5 NA TRBV28 CASSGDRETQYF TGTGCCAGCAGTGGGGACAGAGAGACCCAGTACTTC
NA TRBJ2-2 few TRBV15 CATSRGPLTANTGELFF TGTGCCACCAGCAGAGGCCCCCTGACAGCCAACACCGGGGAGCTGTTTTTT
TRBD1 TRBJ2-1 few TRBV5-6 CASSLAEAGGYNEQFF TGTGCCAGCAGCTTGGCCGAGGCAGGGGGCTACAATGAGCAGTTCTTC
NA TRBJ2-5 many TRBV6-2/TRBV6-3 CASTPSTGLGETQYF TGTGCCAGCACCCCCTCGACAGGACTTGGGGAGACCCAGTACTTC
NA TRBJ1-5 NA TRBV11-2 CASSFKPSQPQHF TGTGCCAGCAGCTTCAAACCAAGTCAGCCCCAGCATTTT
NA TRBJ2-5 NA TRBV4-2 CASSPGTYVRQETQYF TGTGCCAGCAGCCCAGGAACCTACGTCAGGCAAGAGACCCAGTACTTC
NA TRBJ2-5 many TRBV29-1 CSGETTGQGETQYF TGCAGCGGTGAAACGACAGGCCAAGGAGAGACCCAGTACTTC
TRBD2 TRBJ2-3 NA TRBV7-6 CASSLVSSGSMTDTQYF TGTGCCAGCAGCTTAGTGTCTAGCGGGAGCATGACAGATACGCAGTATTTT
NA TRBJ1-5 NA TRBV4-3 CASSQDSVVNQPQHF TGCGCCAGCAGCCAAGATTCCGTTGTCAATCAGCCCCAGCATTTT
NA TRBJ1-3 NA TRBV28 CASSSYPGTGNTIYF TGTGCCAGCAGCTCCTATCCGGGGACGGGAAACACCATATATTTT
NA TRBJ2-3 many TRBV18 CASSPQRPDPQYF TGTGCCAGCTCACCACAGCGACCGGACCCGCAGTATTTT
TRBD2 TRBJ2-1 NA TRBV20-1 CSARGQLAGLKNLFF TGCAGTGCTAGAGGCCAACTAGCGGGCTTAAAAAACCTGTTCTTC
NA TRBJ2-7 few TRBV3-1 CASSHRDQAYEQYF TGTGCCAGCAGCCACCGGGACCAAGCCTACGAGCAGTACTTC
TRBD1 TRBJ1-2 NA TRBV29-1 CSVGIQGMGYGYTF TGCAGCGTTGGCATACAGGGGATGGGATATGGCTACACCTTC
TRBD2 TRBJ2-7 NA TRBV18 CASSPSFIAGVSYEQYF TGTGCCAGCTCACCCTCATTCATAGCGGGGGTCTCCTACGAGCAGTACTTC
NA TRBJ1-3 NA TRBV9 CASATDGGTGNTIYF TGTGCCAGCGCCACGGACGGGGGTACTGGAAACACCATATATTTT
NA TRBJ2-1 many TRBV3-1 CASSQDPQGGTFF TGTGCCAGCAGCCAAGACCCACAGGGCGGGACGTTCTTC
NA TRBJ2-5 few TRBV5-6 CASSLGGALSATQYF TGTGCCAGCAGCTTGGGGGGGGCGCTTTCTGCGACCCAGTACTTC
TRBD2 TRBJ2-5 many TRBV5-1 CASSLVSGSTGKTQYF TGCGCCAGCAGCTTGGTGAGCGGGAGTACCGGGAAGACCCAGTACTTC
NA TRBJ2-5 few TRBV20-1 CSVSQGPETQYF TGCAGTGTCAGCCAGGGTCCAGAGACCCAGTACTTC
NA TRBJ2-5 many TRBV7-2 CASSLVKPTGGGTQYF TGTGCCAGCAGCTTAGTGAAGCCCACCGGAGGGGGGACCCAGTACTTC
NA TRBJ2-1 many TRBV4-3 CASSHLGSYNEQFF TGCGCCAGCAGCCACCTCGGGTCGTACAATGAGCAGTTCTTC
NA TRBJ2-7 NA TRBV5-1 CAGDPREQYF TGCGCCGGAGACCCCCGCGAGCAGTACTTC
TRBD1 TRBJ1-2 NA TRBV7-2 CASSLNPQGAGYGYTF TGTGCCAGCAGCCTTAATCCACAGGGGGCGGGGTATGGCTACACCTTC
NA TRBJ2-5 NA TRBV4-3 CASSQDLQVGTQYF TGCGCCAGCAGCCAAGATCTACAGGTGGGGACCCAGTACTTC
NA TRBJ1-5 many TRBV20-1 CSARVPRGNQPQHF TGCAGTGCTAGAGTCCCCCGGGGGAATCAGCCCCAGCATTTT
TRBD1 TRBJ2-7 NA TRBV20-1 CSASADRDRNYEQYF TGCAGTGCTAGTGCAGACAGGGACCGCAATTACGAGCAGTACTTC
TRBD1 TRBJ1-1 NA TRBV30 CAWSVYPGQPAFF TGTGCCTGGAGTGTATATCCGGGACAGCCTGCTTTCTTT
NA TRBJ2-7 many TRBV5-6 CASRIGQAYEQYF TGTGCCAGCAGGATCGGACAAGCCTACGAGCAGTACTTC
TRBD1 TRBJ2-1 few TRBV18 CASSNRGQEQFF TGTGCCAGCTCAAACAGGGGGCAGGAGCAGTTCTTC
TRBD2 TRBJ2-1 NA TRBV3-1 CASSQLPLAGGNLGNEQFF TGTGCCAGCAGCCAGTTACCCCTAGCGGGAGGGAATTTGGGCAATGAGCAGTTCTTC
NA TRBJ2-1 few TRBV10-2 CASSDYQRTYNEQFF TGCGCCAGCAGTGATTACCAGCGGACCTACAATGAGCAGTTCTTC
TRBD2 TRBJ2-1 many TRBV7-3 CASSPATSGSLYHYNEQFF TGTGCCAGCAGCCCGGCGACTAGCGGGAGCTTATACCATTACAATGAGCAGTTCTTC
NA TRBJ2-6 once TRBV6-1 CASSNRVPSGANVLTF TGTGCCAGCAGCAACAGGGTACCCTCTGGGGCCAACGTCCTGACTTTC
NA TRBJ2-7 NA TRBV12-3/TRBV12-4 CASSGGHLSYEQYF TGTGCCAGCAGTGGGGGACACCTATCCTACGAGCAGTACTTC
NA TRBJ2-7 NA TRBV12-2 CASRLGPGTSNEQYF TGTGCAAGTCGCTTAGGTCCCGGGACTAGTAACGAGCAGTACTTC
NA TRBJ2-3 NA TRBV6-1 CASSQNGGPRSTDTQYF TGTGCCAGCAGCCAAAACGGGGGACCCCGCAGCACAGATACGCAGTATTTT
NA TRBJ1-5 NA TRBV5-5 CASSLDGTPVGMTHF TGTGCCAGCAGCTTGGATGGGACGCCCGTGGGAATGACGCATTTT
NA TRBJ2-1 NA TRBV5-4 CAISPGLLCEQFF TGTGCCATCAGCCCTGGGCTCCTCTGTGAGCAGTTCTTC